This T cell receptor beta chain was retrieved from a study of cytomegalovirus exposure and HLA in healthy donors. Across the whole study: About 180 million T cells yielded roughly 100 million unique TCR beta sequences, as an earlier analysis found.

The study's findings and limits: Some highly shared sequence variants likely arose as a pipeline artifact. The study recorded 160 or so TCR beta chains that were cytomegalovirus-associated. Later, TCR association rates were found to vary by HLA locus, highest for DRB1 and lowest for HLA-C.

Trimming stripped 4 bases from V and 1 base from J, with 23 bases between. The germline CDR1 and CDR2 sequences are LGHNA and YSLEER. The CDR3 is made up of 19 amino acids. In the PCR, 60 Vbeta and 13 Jbeta primers were used. The method was immunoSEQ multiplex PCR; TCRdb's version includes in-frame clones alone and lacks a portion of them. The profile shows 85,000 to 100,000 clones, around 77% of them singletons. Note on this clone: The antigen remains unidentified.

The chain carries TRBV4-3 and TRBJ1-3, with a weak D call TRBD1 (5 bases). The TCR sequence derives from a man aged 25 to 40 in good health and CMV-seronegative. Sequenced: PBMCs. The chain's CDR3 is CASSRRARVKAGSGNTIYF. As DNA, the CDR3 is TGCGCCAGCAGCCGACGGGCCAGGGTAAAGGCAGGTTCTGGAAACACCATATATTTT.